This TCR beta chain was identified in a study of vaccination and CD4 T cells after COVID-19. The wider study: The convalescent population consisted of six males and four females, two of whom were of Hispanic ethnicity.

This clonotype was seen only a few times. The antigen is not known. Treatment here: approximately 10-day PBMC culture with coronavirus spike peptide pools or control peptides (ViraFEST assay). With the Oncomine TCR Beta short-read assay, DNA from cultured CD4+ T cells was sequenced. TCRdb reprocessed the PCR reads with MiXCR, giving one entry per CDR3 protein. Here the sample spans about 10,000 distinct CDR3 sequences, about 50% being singletons. CDR3 length equals 14 residues. CDR1 and CDR2 (germline): MNHNS, SASEGT. V was shortened by 0 bases and J by 5 bases, with 8 bases between the two germline ends.

The chain links TRBV6-1 to TRBJ1-5; D remains ambiguous. The sequenced material came from CD4+ T cells from blood, cultured in vitro. The receptor comes from a human donor who had recovered from COVID-19. For the CDR3, the DNA is TGTGCCAGCAGTGAAGCGCCCGGTTATCAGCCCCAGCATTTT. Its protein product is CASSEAPGYQPQHF.